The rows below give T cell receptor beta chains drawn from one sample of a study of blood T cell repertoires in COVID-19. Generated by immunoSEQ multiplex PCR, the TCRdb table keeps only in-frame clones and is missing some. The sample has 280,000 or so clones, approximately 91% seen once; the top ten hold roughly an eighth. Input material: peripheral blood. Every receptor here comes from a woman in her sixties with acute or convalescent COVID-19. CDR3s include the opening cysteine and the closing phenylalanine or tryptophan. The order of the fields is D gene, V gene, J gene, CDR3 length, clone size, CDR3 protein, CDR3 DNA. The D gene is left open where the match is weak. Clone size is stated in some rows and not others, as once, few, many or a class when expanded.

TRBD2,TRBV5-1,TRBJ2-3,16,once,CASSLISGGRTDTQYF,TGCGCCAGCAGCTTGATTTCGGGAGGGAGGACAGATACGCAGTATTTT
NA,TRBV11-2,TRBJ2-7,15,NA,CASRSAWGEAGEQYF,TGTGCCAGCAGATCCGCGTGGGGAGAAGCCGGCGAGCAGTACTTC
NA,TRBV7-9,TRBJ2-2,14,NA,CASSFQGGTGELFF,TGTGCCAGCAGCTTCCAGGGGGGCACCGGGGAGCTGTTTTTT
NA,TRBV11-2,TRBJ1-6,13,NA,CASSLDNYSPLHF,TGTGCCAGCAGCTTAGATAACTATTCACCCCTCCACTTT
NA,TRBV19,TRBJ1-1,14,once,CASSTAGGSTEAFF,TGTGCCAGTAGTACGGCCGGGGGAAGCACTGAAGCTTTCTTT
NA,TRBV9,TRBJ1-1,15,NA,CASSPEVRVNTEAFF,TGTGCCAGCAGCCCAGAGGTCCGGGTGAACACTGAAGCTTTCTTT
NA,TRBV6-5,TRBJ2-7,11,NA,CASGSSYEQYF,TGTGCCAGCGGGAGCTCCTACGAGCAGTACTTC
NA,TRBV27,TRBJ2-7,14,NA,CASSLSPVVYGQYF,TGTGCCAGCAGTTTAAGCCCCGTGGTTTACGGGCAGTACTTC
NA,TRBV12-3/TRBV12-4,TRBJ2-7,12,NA,CASSSSVGEQYF,TGTGCCAGCAGTTCTAGCGTAGGCGAGCAGTACTTC
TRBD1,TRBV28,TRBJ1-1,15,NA,CASINTLGQGKEAFF,TGTGCCAGCATCAATACCCTTGGACAGGGGAAGGAAGCTTTCTTT
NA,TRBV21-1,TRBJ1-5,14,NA,CASSCPGSNQPQHF,TGTGCCAGCAGCTGCCCGGGAAGCAATCAGCCCCAGCATTTT
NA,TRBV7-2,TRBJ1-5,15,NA,CASSAGGGFGQPQHF,TGTGCCAGCAGCGCGGGGGGCGGATTTGGTCAGCCCCAGCATTTT
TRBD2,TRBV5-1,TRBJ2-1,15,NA,CASSLSGSSYNEQFF,TGCGCCAGCAGCTTGAGCGGGAGCTCCTACAATGAGCAGTTCTTC
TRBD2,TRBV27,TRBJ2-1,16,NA,CASSPGTSGGAYEQFF,TGTGCCAGCAGTCCGGGGACTAGCGGGGGGGCTTACGAGCAGTTCTTC
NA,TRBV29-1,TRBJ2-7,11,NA,CSVQGRGEQYF,TGCAGCGTTCAGGGAAGAGGCGAGCAGTACTTC
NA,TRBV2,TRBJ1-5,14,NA,CASSEQGSNQPQHF,TGTGCCAGCAGTGAGCAGGGAAGCAATCAGCCCCAGCATTTT
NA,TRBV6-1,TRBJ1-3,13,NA,CASSEGRRGTIYF,TGTGCCAGCAGTGAGGGTCGGCGGGGCACCATATATTTT
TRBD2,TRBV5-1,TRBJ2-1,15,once,CASSLAGSSYNEQFF,TGCGCCAGCAGTTTAGCGGGGAGCTCCTACAATGAGCAGTTCTTC
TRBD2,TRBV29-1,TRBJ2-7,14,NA,CSGVVAGPSYEQYF,TGCAGCGGGGTTGTAGCGGGACCATCCTACGAGCAGTACTTC
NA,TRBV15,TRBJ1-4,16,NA,CATSQRLSATNEKLFF,TGTGCCACCAGCCAGCGTCTCAGCGCAACTAATGAAAAACTGTTTTTT
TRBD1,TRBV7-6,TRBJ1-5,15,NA,CASSWGTGTNQPQHF,TGTGCCAGCAGCTGGGGGACAGGGACCAATCAGCCCCAGCATTTT
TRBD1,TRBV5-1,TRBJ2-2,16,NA,CASSKTGTGNTGELFF,TGCGCCAGCAGCAAAACCGGGACAGGTAACACCGGGGAGCTGTTTTTT
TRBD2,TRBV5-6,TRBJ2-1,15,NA,CASSGTSGRSDEQFF,TGTGCCAGCAGCGGGACTAGCGGGAGGTCCGATGAGCAGTTCTTC
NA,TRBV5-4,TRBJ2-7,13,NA,CASTAGSSYEQYF,TGTGCCAGCACTGCCGGGAGCTCCTACGAGCAGTACTTC
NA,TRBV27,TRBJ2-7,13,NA,CASSLSGGSRKYF,TGTGCCAGCAGTTTATCGGGCGGGTCTCGGAAGTACTTC
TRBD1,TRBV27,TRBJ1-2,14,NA,CASSYRGGDYGYTF,TGTGCCAGCAGTTACAGGGGAGGTGACTATGGCTACACCTTC
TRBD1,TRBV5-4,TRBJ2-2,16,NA,CASSLVDRGDTGELFF,TGTGCCAGCAGCTTGGTGGACAGGGGAGACACCGGGGAGCTGTTTTTT
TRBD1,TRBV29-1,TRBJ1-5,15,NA,CSALVTGSGNQPQHF,TGCAGCGCACTAGTGACAGGGAGTGGCAATCAGCCCCAGCATTTT
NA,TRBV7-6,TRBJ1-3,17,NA,CASSLGGTPANGNTIYF,TGTGCCAGCAGCTTAGGGGGGACACCGGCGAATGGAAACACCATATATTTT
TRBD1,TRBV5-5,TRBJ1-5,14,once,CASSPGQGGQPQHF,TGTGCCAGCAGCCCGGGACAGGGAGGTCAGCCCCAGCATTTT
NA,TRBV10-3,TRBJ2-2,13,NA,CAITQDTTGELFF,TGTGCCATCACCCAGGACACCACCGGGGAGCTGTTTTTT
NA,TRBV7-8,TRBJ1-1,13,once,CASSQLLSSEAFF,TGTGCCAGCAGCCAACTGTTGTCATCTGAAGCTTTCTTT
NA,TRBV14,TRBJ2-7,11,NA,CASSSGWEQYF,TGTGCCAGCAGCTCAGGCTGGGAGCAGTACTTC
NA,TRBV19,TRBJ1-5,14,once,CASNRAYSNQPQHF,TGTGCCAGTAATCGAGCCTATAGCAATCAGCCCCAGCATTTT
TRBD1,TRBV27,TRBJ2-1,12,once,CASGDRPNEQFF,TGTGCCAGCGGGGACAGGCCGAATGAGCAGTTCTTC